Listed below are T cell receptor beta chains from one sample, sequenced in a study of regulatory T cells in long-lasting Graves disease. Each CDR3 protein gets one entry after TCRdb re-called the multiplex PCR reads with MiXCR. The table lists 350,000 to 400,000 distinct CDR3 sequences, roughly 16% of them singletons. Source: peripheral blood mononuclear cells (PBMCs), taken at new diagnosis, from a patient treated with antithyroid drugs. These receptors came from a female donor with Graves disease. Each CDR3 is given with its conserved first and last residue. The D gene is left open where the match is weak. Clone size is shown for a subset of rows, as once, few, many or a class of expanded clone.

many,TRBD1,TRBV11-2,TRBJ2-3,CASSPTGVDTQYF,TGTGCCAGCAGCCCGACAGGGGTGGATACGCAGTATTTT
many,TRBD2,TRBV28,TRBJ2-1,CVSSPKGLADYEQFF,TGTGTCAGCAGTCCAAAAGGACTAGCGGACTATGAGCAGTTCTTC
many,TRBD1,TRBV2,TRBJ1-2,CASLDRGTIVGYTF,TGTGCCAGCCTAGACAGGGGAACGATTGTAGGCTACACCTTC
few,.,TRBV19,TRBJ2-5,CASSFPQETQYF,TGTGCCAGTAGTTTCCCTCAAGAGACCCAGTACTTC
.,TRBD1,TRBV4-3,TRBJ1-5,CASSQVTGHNQPQHF,TGCGCCAGCAGCCAAGTGACAGGGCATAATCAGCCCCAGCATTTT
few,TRBD1,TRBV2,TRBJ1-2,CASSEDRVQANYGYTF,TGTGCCAGCAGTGAGGACAGGGTACAGGCTAACTATGGCTACACCTTC
many,TRBD2,TRBV2,TRBJ2-2,CASSDRGRAAGELFF,TGTGCCAGCAGTGATCGTGGGAGGGCCGCCGGGGAGCTGTTTTTT
many,.,TRBV15,TRBJ1-5,CATSRVRVMSNQPQHF,TGTGCCACCAGCAGAGTCAGGGTCATGAGCAATCAGCCCCAGCATTTT
.,.,TRBV24-1,TRBJ2-1,CATSDSGPMRGEQFF,TGTGCCACCAGTGATTCTGGCCCGATGAGGGGTGAGCAGTTCTTC
many,.,TRBV9,TRBJ1-1,CASSVSGNTEAFF,TGTGCCAGCAGCGTATCGGGCAACACTGAAGCTTTCTTT
few,TRBD1,TRBV7-2,TRBJ1-6,CASSGDREPSPLHF,TGTGCCAGCAGCGGAGACAGGGAGCCTTCACCCCTCCACTTT
.,.,TRBV19,TRBJ1-1,CASNTGTGRTEAFF,TGTGCCAGTAATACGGGGACGGGGAGGACTGAAGCTTTCTTT
many,TRBD1,TRBV14,TRBJ1-1,CASSLRDSLEAFF,TGTGCCAGCAGCCTACGGGACAGCCTTGAAGCTTTCTTT
many,.,TRBV7-9,TRBJ1-1,CASSPTGDNTEAFF,TGTGCCAGCAGCCCGACGGGTGACAACACTGAAGCTTTCTTT
few,.,TRBV19,TRBJ2-2,CASTSWGVPNTGELFF,TGTGCCAGTACCTCGTGGGGGGTCCCAAACACCGGGGAGCTGTTTTTT
many,.,TRBV6-1,TRBJ2-1,CASRPLRGLDNEQFF,TGTGCCAGCAGACCCCTCCGTGGCCTCGACAATGAGCAGTTCTTC
many,TRBD2,TRBV28,TRBJ2-7,CASSFSSGVGGSYEQYF,TGTGCCAGCAGTTTTAGTAGCGGGGTAGGGGGATCCTACGAGCAGTACTTC
many,TRBD1,TRBV4-3,TRBJ2-5,CASSHTGTGGKETQYF,TGCGCCAGCAGCCACACCGGGACAGGGGGCAAAGAGACCCAGTACTTC
many,.,TRBV15,TRBJ2-7,CATSRADTYEQYF,TGTGCCACCAGCAGAGCGGATACCTACGAGCAGTACTTC
many,TRBD1,TRBV5-1,TRBJ2-6,CASLRDRGSGANVLTF,TGCGCCAGCCTCCGGGACAGGGGCTCTGGGGCCAACGTCCTGACTTTC
.,.,TRBV9,TRBJ1-1,CASSAPGDDTEAFF,TGTGCCAGCAGCGCACCAGGGGACGACACTGAAGCTTTCTTT
many,TRBD2,TRBV28,TRBJ2-3,CASSPPWTSGSGDPSTDTQYF,TGTGCCAGCAGTCCGCCGTGGACTAGCGGGAGTGGGGATCCCAGCACAGATACGCAGTATTTT
many,.,TRBV20-1,TRBJ2-2,CSARGTENTGELFF,TGCAGTGCTAGAGGGACAGAAAACACCGGGGAGCTGTTTTTT
.,TRBD2,TRBV5-1,TRBJ2-6,CASSRGTSGYPGANVLTF,TGCGCCAGCAGCCGGGGGACTAGCGGTTACCCTGGGGCCAACGTCCTGACTTTC
few,TRBD2,TRBV7-8,TRBJ2-1,CASSSRGTSGTHEQFF,TGTGCCAGCAGCTCCCGGGGGACTAGCGGGACCCATGAGCAGTTCTTC
many,.,TRBV12-3/TRBV12-4,TRBJ2-7,CASSFASVLYEQYF,TGTGCCAGCAGTTTTGCTAGTGTCCTTTACGAGCAGTACTTC
many,TRBD2,TRBV27,TRBJ2-3,CASSTGLAFDTQYF,TGTGCCTCTTCTACGGGACTAGCGTTCGATACGCAGTATTTT
.,TRBD1,TRBV24-1,TRBJ2-1,CATSDPGTRGYNEQFF,TGTGCCACCAGTGACCCCGGGACCAGGGGGTACAATGAGCAGTTCTTC
many,.,TRBV27,TRBJ2-1,CASSLVGRYNEQFF,TGTGCCAGCAGTTTAGTGGGGAGGTACAATGAGCAGTTCTTC
many,TRBD2,TRBV7-2,TRBJ2-3,CASRSGGREASDTQYF,TGTGCCAGCAGATCAGGTGGGCGGGAGGCTTCAGATACGCAGTATTTT
many,TRBD2,TRBV27,TRBJ2-3,CASSSALAGAADTQYF,TGTGCCAGCAGCTCCGCACTAGCGGGAGCGGCAGATACGCAGTATTTT
many,TRBD1,TRBV10-3,TRBJ2-7,CAISERQGEDEQYF,TGTGCCATCAGTGAAAGGCAGGGGGAAGACGAGCAGTACTTC
many,TRBD2,TRBV6-1,TRBJ2-5,CASSELPAGGRETQYF,TGTGCCAGCAGTGAACTCCCAGCGGGGGGGCGAGAGACCCAGTACTTC
.,.,TRBV5-1,TRBJ2-5,CASSLDSPRETQYF,TGCGCCAGCAGCTTGGACTCCCCGAGGGAGACCCAGTACTTC
many,.,TRBV27,TRBJ1-1,CASTQGPGSGVETEAFF,TGTGCCAGCACCCAGGGCCCAGGGTCGGGAGTAGAAACTGAAGCTTTCTTT